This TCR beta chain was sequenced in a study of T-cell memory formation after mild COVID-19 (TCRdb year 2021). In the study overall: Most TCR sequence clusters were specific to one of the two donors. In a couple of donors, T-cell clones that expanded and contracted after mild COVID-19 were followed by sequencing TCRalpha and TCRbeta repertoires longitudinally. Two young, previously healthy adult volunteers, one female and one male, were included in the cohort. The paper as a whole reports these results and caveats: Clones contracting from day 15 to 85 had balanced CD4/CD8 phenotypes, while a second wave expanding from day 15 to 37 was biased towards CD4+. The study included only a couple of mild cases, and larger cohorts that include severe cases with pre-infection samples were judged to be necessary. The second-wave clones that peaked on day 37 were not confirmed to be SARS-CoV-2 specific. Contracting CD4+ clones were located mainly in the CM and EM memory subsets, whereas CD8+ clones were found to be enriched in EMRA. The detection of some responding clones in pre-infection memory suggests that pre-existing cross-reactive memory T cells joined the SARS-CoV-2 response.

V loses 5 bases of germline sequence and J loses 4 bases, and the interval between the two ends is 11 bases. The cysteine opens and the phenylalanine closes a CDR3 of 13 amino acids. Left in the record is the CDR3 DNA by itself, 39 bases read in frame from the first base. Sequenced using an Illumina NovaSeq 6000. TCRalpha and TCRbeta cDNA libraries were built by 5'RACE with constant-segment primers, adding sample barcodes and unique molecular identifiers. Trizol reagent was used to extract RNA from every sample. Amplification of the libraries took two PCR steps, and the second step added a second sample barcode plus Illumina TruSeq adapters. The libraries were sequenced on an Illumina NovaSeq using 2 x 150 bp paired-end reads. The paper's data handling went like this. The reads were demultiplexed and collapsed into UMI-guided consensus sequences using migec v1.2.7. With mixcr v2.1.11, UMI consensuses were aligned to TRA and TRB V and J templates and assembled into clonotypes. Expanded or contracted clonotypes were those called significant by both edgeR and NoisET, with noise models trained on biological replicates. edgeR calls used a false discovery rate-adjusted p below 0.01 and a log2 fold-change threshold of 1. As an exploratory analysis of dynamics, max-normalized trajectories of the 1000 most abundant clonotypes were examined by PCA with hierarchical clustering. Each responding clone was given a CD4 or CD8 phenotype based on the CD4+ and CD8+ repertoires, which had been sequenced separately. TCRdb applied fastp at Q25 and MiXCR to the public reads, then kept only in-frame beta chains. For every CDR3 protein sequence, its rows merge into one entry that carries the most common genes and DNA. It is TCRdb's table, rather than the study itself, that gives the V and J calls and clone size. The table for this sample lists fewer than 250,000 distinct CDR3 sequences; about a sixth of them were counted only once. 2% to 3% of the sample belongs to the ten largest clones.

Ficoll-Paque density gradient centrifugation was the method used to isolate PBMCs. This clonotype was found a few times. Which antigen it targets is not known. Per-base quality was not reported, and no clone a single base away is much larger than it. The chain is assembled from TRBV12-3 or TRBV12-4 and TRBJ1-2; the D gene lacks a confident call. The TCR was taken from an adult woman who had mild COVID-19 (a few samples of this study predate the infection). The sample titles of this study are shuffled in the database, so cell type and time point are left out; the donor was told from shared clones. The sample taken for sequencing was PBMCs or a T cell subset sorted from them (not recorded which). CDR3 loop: CASSPSLGYGYTF. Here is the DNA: TGTGCCAGCAGTCCGAGTCTTGGCTATGGCTACACCTTC.